This entry describes one T cell receptor (beta chain). The antigen is undetermined. This sample's treatment: oral pan-JAK inhibitor, 5-10 mg twice daily. PBMCs were stained for CD3, CD4 and CD8, and CD4+ and CD8+ T cells were sorted. Extraction of RNA preceded its reverse transcription into cDNA, which served as the sequencing template. The repertoire was sequenced with immunoSEQ multiplex PCR; TCRdb's copy has only in-frame clones and lacks some. The table shows approximately 280,000 clones, with roughly 64% occurring only once. The CDR3 covers 14 residues. Trimming removed 0 bases at V and 7 bases at J, with 14 bases between. Germline values: CDR1 SGDLS, CDR2 YYNGEE. This sample stems from a study of CD8+ T cells in alopecia areata. Regarding the study as a whole: Relative to mice, TCR sharing across patients was less clear, a difference possibly HLA-related.

The sequence was obtained from a human donor with alopecia areata. The rearrangement joins TRBV9 to TRBJ2-7; D is perhaps TRBD2 (5 bases). The material sequenced was CD4+ T cells sorted from blood, taken at week 24, from a patient treated with tofacitinib. The DNA for the CDR3 is TGTGCCAGCAGCGTAGGGTTTAGCGCGGGTGAGCAGTACTTC. Translation: CASSVGFSAGEQYF.